The rows below give T cell receptor beta chains drawn from one sample of a study of T-cell memory formation after mild COVID-19. Via MiXCR, TCRdb re-called the 5' RACE reads, giving one row per CDR3 protein. The table has around 250,000 distinct CDR3 sequences, 15% to 20% seen once; the top ten hold 20% to 25%. The sequenced sample was PBMCs or a T cell subset sorted from them (not recorded which). The receptors stem from a man aged 18 to 29 who had mild COVID-19 (a few samples of this study predate the infection). Cell type and time point are not known. Both conserved end residues are part of each CDR3. Fields, in order: CDR3 length, J gene, clone size, V gene, D gene, CDR3 DNA, CDR3 protein. D genes are given only for firm matches. The listing skips clone size in some rows; elsewhere it reads once, few, many or a size class.

CDR3 length: 13
J gene: TRBJ1-1
clone size: -
V gene: TRBV10-2
D gene: -
CDR3 DNA: TGCGCCAGTGGAGGGGGGATGTTCACTGAAGCTTTCTTT
CDR3 protein: CASGGGMFTEAFF

CDR3 length: 13
J gene: TRBJ1-2
clone size: few
V gene: TRBV6-2/TRBV6-3
D gene: -
CDR3 DNA: TGTGCCAGCATGGAACAGGGCGGTTTTGGCTACACCTTC
CDR3 protein: CASMEQGGFGYTF

CDR3 length: 20
J gene: TRBJ2-2
clone size: few
V gene: TRBV3-1
D gene: -
CDR3 DNA: TGTGCCAGCAGCGAAGAGGCCTCCTTGGGCGGGACAGCGTTCACCGGGGAGCTGTTTTTT
CDR3 protein: CASSEEASLGGTAFTGELFF

CDR3 length: 14
J gene: TRBJ2-3
clone size: many
V gene: TRBV12-3/TRBV12-4
D gene: -
CDR3 DNA: TGTGCCAGCAGTTTGGCTAGCCGAACAGATACGCAGTATTTT
CDR3 protein: CASSLASRTDTQYF

CDR3 length: 13
J gene: TRBJ1-2
clone size: few
V gene: TRBV20-1
D gene: -
CDR3 DNA: TGCAGTGCTGGGAGACAGTCCTTCTATGGCTACACCTTC
CDR3 protein: CSAGRQSFYGYTF

CDR3 length: 14
J gene: TRBJ1-1
clone size: -
V gene: TRBV19
D gene: TRBD1
CDR3 DNA: TGTGCCTCACGCCGGGACAGGGGGAACACTGAAGCTTTCTTT
CDR3 protein: CASRRDRGNTEAFF

CDR3 length: 16
J gene: TRBJ2-1
clone size: few
V gene: TRBV7-3
D gene: -
CDR3 DNA: TGTGCCAGCAGCTTAAGGGAGCGGACTGAGTATAATGAGCAGTTCTTC
CDR3 protein: CASSLRERTEYNEQFF

CDR3 length: 15
J gene: TRBJ2-3
clone size: -
V gene: TRBV2
D gene: -
CDR3 DNA: TGTGCCAGCAGCCAAGGACGGGACACAACAGATACGCAGTATTTT
CDR3 protein: CASSQGRDTTDTQYF

CDR3 length: 12
J gene: TRBJ2-5
clone size: few
V gene: TRBV6-6
D gene: TRBD2
CDR3 DNA: TGTGCCAGCATGGCGGGGGTTGAGACCCAGTACTTC
CDR3 protein: CASMAGVETQYF

CDR3 length: 13
J gene: TRBJ1-1
clone size: few
V gene: TRBV9
D gene: -
CDR3 DNA: TGTGCCAGCAGCGTAGCCGTTTTAGATGAAGCTTTCTTT
CDR3 protein: CASSVAVLDEAFF

CDR3 length: 11
J gene: TRBJ1-1
clone size: few
V gene: TRBV30
D gene: -
CDR3 DNA: TGTGCCTGGGCTATTGAGGCTGAAGCTTTCTTT
CDR3 protein: CAWAIEAEAFF

CDR3 length: 12
J gene: TRBJ2-1
clone size: few
V gene: TRBV4-1
D gene: -
CDR3 DNA: TGCGCCAGCTTGAACGGTGGGAATGAGCAGTTCTTC
CDR3 protein: CASLNGGNEQFF

CDR3 length: 13
J gene: TRBJ1-5
clone size: few
V gene: TRBV12-3/TRBV12-4
D gene: TRBD1
CDR3 DNA: TGTGCCAGCAGCTCGGACAGGGCTCAGCCCCAGCATTTT
CDR3 protein: CASSSDRAQPQHF

CDR3 length: 16
J gene: TRBJ2-2
clone size: few
V gene: TRBV5-4
D gene: TRBD1
CDR3 DNA: TGTGCCAGCAGTCGTGACAGGGTGGGGGACACCGGGGAGCTGTTTTTT
CDR3 protein: CASSRDRVGDTGELFF

CDR3 length: 13
J gene: TRBJ2-1
clone size: few
V gene: TRBV5-6
D gene: TRBD1
CDR3 DNA: TGTGCCAGCAGCACCGGCCCGGACAGGGATGAGTTCTTC
CDR3 protein: CASSTGPDRDEFF

CDR3 length: 14
J gene: TRBJ2-3
clone size: -
V gene: TRBV20-1
D gene: -
CDR3 DNA: TGCAGTGCTAGGCCTTTCAGAGGGGTGGATACGCAGTATTTT
CDR3 protein: CSARPFRGVDTQYF

CDR3 length: 16
J gene: TRBJ1-1
clone size: few
V gene: TRBV7-9
D gene: TRBD1
CDR3 DNA: TGTGCCAGCAGCAGGCGACAGGGGGTTTTGAACACTGAAGCTTTCTTT
CDR3 protein: CASSRRQGVLNTEAFF

CDR3 length: 15
J gene: TRBJ2-1
clone size: -
V gene: TRBV4-1
D gene: -
CDR3 DNA: TGCGCCAGCAGCCAAACGGGGTCCTCCTACAATGAGCAGTTCTTC
CDR3 protein: CASSQTGSSYNEQFF

CDR3 length: 16
J gene: TRBJ2-3
clone size: many
V gene: TRBV5-5
D gene: -
CDR3 DNA: TGTGCCAGCAGCTTGCAGGCAGGGATAGTCACAGATACGCAGTATTTT
CDR3 protein: CASSLQAGIVTDTQYF

CDR3 length: 13
J gene: TRBJ2-2
clone size: -
V gene: TRBV4-2
D gene: -
CDR3 DNA: TGTGCCAGCAGCCAAGAACTAAACTGGGAGCTGTTTTTT
CDR3 protein: CASSQELNWELFF

CDR3 length: 16
J gene: TRBJ2-6
clone size: -
V gene: TRBV24-1
D gene: -
CDR3 DNA: TGTGCCACCAGTTCGAGGGGGGTCTCTGGGGCCAACGTCCTGACTTTC
CDR3 protein: CATSSRGVSGANVLTF

CDR3 length: 16
J gene: TRBJ2-3
clone size: once
V gene: TRBV12-3/TRBV12-4
D gene: -
CDR3 DNA: TGTGCCAGCAGTCGTCGCCCTACGGGCAGCACAGATACGCAGTATTTT
CDR3 protein: CASSRRPTGSTDTQYF

CDR3 length: 17
J gene: TRBJ1-6
clone size: -
V gene: TRBV7-2
D gene: TRBD1
CDR3 DNA: TGTGCCAGCAGCTCAGCCTCCGGGACAGGGTGGGGATCACCCCTCCACTTT
CDR3 protein: CASSSASGTGWGSPLHF

CDR3 length: 16
J gene: TRBJ2-1
clone size: many
V gene: TRBV10-3
D gene: TRBD2
CDR3 DNA: TGTGCCACCCAGGTAGGGGAGCGGGGACTCTACAATGAGCAGTTCTTC
CDR3 protein: CATQVGERGLYNEQFF

CDR3 length: 14
J gene: TRBJ2-1
clone size: few
V gene: TRBV24-1
D gene: TRBD2
CDR3 DNA: TGTGCCACCCAGGGAGCGGGAGTAAACAATGAGCAGTTCTTC
CDR3 protein: CATQGAGVNNEQFF

CDR3 length: 14
J gene: TRBJ1-5
clone size: few
V gene: TRBV12-3/TRBV12-4
D gene: -
CDR3 DNA: TGTGCCAGCAGTTTGCTGGGGAGGGATCAGCCCCAGCATTTT
CDR3 protein: CASSLLGRDQPQHF

CDR3 length: 14
J gene: TRBJ2-4
clone size: few
V gene: TRBV2
D gene: TRBD1
CDR3 DNA: TGTGCCAGCCTGGACAGGGAACCTACAAACATTCAGTACTTC
CDR3 protein: CASLDREPTNIQYF

CDR3 length: 15
J gene: TRBJ2-3
clone size: many
V gene: TRBV20-1
D gene: -
CDR3 DNA: TGCAGTGCCCGCCCCCCCAGGGGCGCCGTAGATACGCAGTATTTT
CDR3 protein: CSARPPRGAVDTQYF

CDR3 length: 14
J gene: TRBJ2-5
clone size: many
V gene: TRBV2
D gene: -
CDR3 DNA: TGTGCCAGCAGCCGACTAACACCACAAGAGACCCAGTACTTC
CDR3 protein: CASSRLTPQETQYF

CDR3 length: 13
J gene: TRBJ2-5
clone size: -
V gene: TRBV20-1
D gene: -
CDR3 DNA: TGCAGTGCTAGAGAGGCAGGGCAAGAGACCCAGTACTTC
CDR3 protein: CSAREAGQETQYF

CDR3 length: 14
J gene: TRBJ1-1
clone size: many
V gene: TRBV5-1
D gene: -
CDR3 DNA: TGCGCCAGCAGCTCGTACGGGGGGAACACTGAAGCTTTCTTT
CDR3 protein: CASSSYGGNTEAFF

CDR3 length: 20
J gene: TRBJ2-1
clone size: few
V gene: TRBV11-2
D gene: -
CDR3 DNA: TGTGCCAGCAGCGGTTCGCCTAACGGGGGGCCTCAAGAGTCCTACCATGAGCAGTTCTTC
CDR3 protein: CASSGSPNGGPQESYHEQFF

CDR3 length: 14
J gene: TRBJ2-2
clone size: -
V gene: TRBV24-1
D gene: TRBD1
CDR3 DNA: TGTGCCACCAGTTCAGACAGGGGAGCCGGGGAGCTGTTTTTT
CDR3 protein: CATSSDRGAGELFF

CDR3 length: 12
J gene: TRBJ1-2
clone size: -
V gene: TRBV5-6
D gene: -
CDR3 DNA: TGTGCCAGCAGCTTGGTTGTCCATGGCTACACCTTC
CDR3 protein: CASSLVVHGYTF

CDR3 length: 13
J gene: TRBJ1-1
clone size: few
V gene: TRBV9
D gene: -
CDR3 DNA: TGTGCCAGCAGCGTTACAGAGGGGGCTGAAGCTTTCTTT
CDR3 protein: CASSVTEGAEAFF

CDR3 length: 14
J gene: TRBJ2-2
clone size: many
V gene: TRBV5-1
D gene: -
CDR3 DNA: TGCGCCAGCAGCTTGGGGGCGAACACCGGGGAGCTGTTTTTT
CDR3 protein: CASSLGANTGELFF

CDR3 length: 13
J gene: TRBJ2-3
clone size: few
V gene: TRBV29-1
D gene: -
CDR3 DNA: TGCAGCGTTGAAGAAGTCGGGAGAGATACGCAGTATTTT
CDR3 protein: CSVEEVGRDTQYF

CDR3 length: 15
J gene: TRBJ2-3
clone size: -
V gene: TRBV7-7
D gene: -
CDR3 DNA: TGTGCCAGCAGCGCAATGGCGGTGAGCACAGATACGCAGTATTTT
CDR3 protein: CASSAMAVSTDTQYF

CDR3 length: 16
J gene: TRBJ2-3
clone size: few
V gene: TRBV5-1
D gene: TRBD2
CDR3 DNA: TGCGCCAGCAGCTTGGAGTTGCGGGGGGCCGTAGATACGCAGTATTTT
CDR3 protein: CASSLELRGAVDTQYF

CDR3 length: 13
J gene: TRBJ2-3
clone size: few
V gene: TRBV7-7
D gene: -
CDR3 DNA: TGTGCTAGCAGCCCCGCTTATGGGGATACGCAGTATTTT
CDR3 protein: CASSPAYGDTQYF

CDR3 length: 16
J gene: TRBJ2-3
clone size: -
V gene: TRBV7-9
D gene: TRBD2
CDR3 DNA: TGTGCCAGCAGCTTAGATCCAGCGGGGTTAACAGATACGCAGTATTTT
CDR3 protein: CASSLDPAGLTDTQYF

CDR3 length: 17
J gene: TRBJ2-1
clone size: many
V gene: TRBV2
D gene: TRBD2
CDR3 DNA: TGTGCCAGCGGCACTCCCGAACTAGCGGGGGAAGAGAATGAGCAGTTCTTC
CDR3 protein: CASGTPELAGEENEQFF

CDR3 length: 13
J gene: TRBJ1-5
clone size: -
V gene: TRBV7-9
D gene: -
CDR3 DNA: TGTGCCAGCAGCCCTCGAGCCGGACAGCCCCAGCATTTT
CDR3 protein: CASSPRAGQPQHF

CDR3 length: 13
J gene: TRBJ1-1
clone size: few
V gene: TRBV6-5
D gene: -
CDR3 DNA: TGTGCCAGCATCAACACGGGGGGCACTGAAGCTTTCTTT
CDR3 protein: CASINTGGTEAFF

CDR3 length: 16
J gene: TRBJ2-3
clone size: -
V gene: TRBV2
D gene: -
CDR3 DNA: TGTGCCAGCAAAGGTACGCAGCGACTCTACACAGATACGCAGTATTTT
CDR3 protein: CASKGTQRLYTDTQYF

CDR3 length: 14
J gene: TRBJ1-2
clone size: -
V gene: TRBV10-1
D gene: -
CDR3 DNA: TGCGCCAGCAGTGAGTCGAATTCGGTGGATGGCTACACCTTC
CDR3 protein: CASSESNSVDGYTF